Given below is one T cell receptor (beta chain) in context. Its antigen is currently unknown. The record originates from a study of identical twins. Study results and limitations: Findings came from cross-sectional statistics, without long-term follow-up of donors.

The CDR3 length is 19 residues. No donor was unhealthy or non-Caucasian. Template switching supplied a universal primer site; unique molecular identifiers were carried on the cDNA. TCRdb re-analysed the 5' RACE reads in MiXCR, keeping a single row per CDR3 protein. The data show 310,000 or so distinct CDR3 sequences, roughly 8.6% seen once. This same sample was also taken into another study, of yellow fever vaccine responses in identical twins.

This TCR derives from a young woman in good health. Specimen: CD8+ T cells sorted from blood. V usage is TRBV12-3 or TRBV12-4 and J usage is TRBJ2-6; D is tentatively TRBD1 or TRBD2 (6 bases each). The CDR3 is CTLSLAVAGDSSGANVLTF. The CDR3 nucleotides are TGTACCCTCAGTTTAGCGGTTGCAGGGGATAGCTCTGGGGCCAACGTCCTGACTTTC.